The rows below give T cell receptor beta chains drawn from one sample of a study of CD4 T cells in relation to SARS-CoV-2 and coronaviruses. The antigens for these receptors are not known. This table comes from immunoSEQ multiplex PCR, and its TCRdb copy is limited to in-frame clones, with some not included. The sample carries some 15,000 clones, around 82% recorded once. Source material: CD4+ T cells from PBMCs, cultured in vitro. These receptors came from a human donor in good health. CDR3s include the opening cysteine and the closing phenylalanine or tryptophan. Each record gives: J gene, clone size, D gene, V gene, CDR3 protein, CDR3 DNA. A D gene is named only where the DNA matches it firmly. Clone size is stated in some rows and not others, as once, few, many or a class when expanded.

>TRBJ1-1|.|.|TRBV3-1/TRBV3-2
CASSQDPWAEAFF
TGTGCCAGCAGCCAAGATCCATGGGCTGAAGCTTTCTTT
>TRBJ2-1|few|TRBD1|TRBV6-5
CASRTGGIDEQFF
TGTGCCAGCAGGACAGGGGGCATTGATGAGCAGTTCTTC
>TRBJ2-3|few|.|TRBV5-1
CASSLGQTERTDTQYF
TGCGCCAGCAGCTTGGGACAGACGGAGCGAACAGATACGCAGTATTTT
>TRBJ2-7|.|TRBD1|TRBV7-8
CASSSPGQGPYEQYF
TGTGCCAGCAGCTCTCCGGGACAGGGACCCTACGAGCAGTACTTC
>TRBJ2-3|.|.|TRBV18
CASSPGLYTDTQYF
TGTGCCAGCTCACCAGGGCTCTACACAGATACGCAGTATTTT
>TRBJ1-2|few|.|TRBV9
CASSVEDSPLYGYTF
TGTGCCAGCAGCGTAGAGGACAGCCCACTCTATGGCTACACCTTC
>TRBJ2-7|.|.|TRBV7-8
CASSLARFTYEQYF
TGTGCCAGCAGCTTAGCCAGGTTTACCTACGAGCAGTACTTC
>TRBJ2-7|once|TRBD2|TRBV6-1
CASSEAGTSYGVQQYF
TGTGCCAGCAGTGAAGCGGGGACTAGCTATGGGGTACAGCAGTACTTC
>TRBJ2-2|.|TRBD1|TRBV15
CATSRDLRGLDTGELFF
TGTGCCACCAGCAGAGATCTAAGGGGGCTCGACACCGGGGAGCTGTTTTTT
>TRBJ2-5|.|.|TRBV20-1
CSTGLQETQYF
TGCAGCACAGGCTTACAAGAGACCCAGTACTTC
>TRBJ2-1|.|TRBD2|TRBV10-1
CASSENSGRVPYNEQFF
TGCGCCAGCAGTGAGAATAGCGGGAGGGTTCCCTACAATGAGCAGTTCTTC
>TRBJ2-7|.|.|TRBV10-3
CAISVNNYEQYF
TGTGCCATCAGTGTAAATAACTACGAGCAGTACTTC
>TRBJ1-5|few|TRBD1|TRBV19
CASIGERGLMGNQPQHF
TGTGCCAGTATCGGGGAGAGGGGGCTTATGGGCAATCAGCCCCAGCATTTT
>TRBJ2-5|.|TRBD1|TRBV30
CAWNTGGPETQYF
TGTGCCTGGAACACAGGGGGACCAGAGACCCAGTACTTC
>TRBJ1-3|.|.|TRBV5-5
CASSLLGQLGNTIYF
TGTGCCAGCAGCTTGTTGGGCCAGCTAGGAAACACCATATATTTT
>TRBJ1-3|.|TRBD1|TRBV12-5
CASGLVLGTAGNTIYF
TGTGCTAGTGGTTTGGTCCTCGGGACAGCTGGAAACACCATATATTTT
>TRBJ1-4|.|.|TRBV12-3/TRBV12-4
CASSTGLWEKLFF
TGTGCCAGCAGCACCGGGTTGTGGGAAAAACTGTTTTTT
>TRBJ2-7|.|TRBD1|TRBV30
CAWTQGGREQYF
TGTGCCTGGACACAGGGGGGCCGCGAGCAGTACTTC
>TRBJ2-2|.|.|TRBV6-5
CASSPGDLEELFF
TGTGCCAGCTCCCCTGGGGATTTGGAGGAGCTGTTTTTT
>TRBJ2-7|.|.|TRBV5-6
CASSLWGAAYEQYF
TGTGCCAGCAGCTTGTGGGGGGCGGCCTACGAGCAGTACTTC
>TRBJ1-5|.|.|TRBV7-2
CASSSPDQPQHF
TGTGCCAGCAGCTCCCCTGATCAGCCCCAGCATTTT
>TRBJ2-2|.|.|TRBV7-9
CASSLQGEAGELFF
TGTGCCAGCAGCTTGCAGGGAGAGGCCGGGGAGCTGTTTTTT
>TRBJ2-7|.|TRBD2|TRBV19
CASSGGLGLGDYEQYF
TGTGCCAGTAGTGGAGGCCTTGGACTAGGGGACTACGAGCAGTACTTC
>TRBJ2-2|.|.|TRBV28
CASSSPGQGAGELFF
TGTGCCAGCAGCTCCCCCGGCCAGGGCGCCGGGGAGCTGTTTTTT
>TRBJ2-3|.|.|TRBV11-1
CASKGNTDTQYF
TGTGCCAGCAAAGGTAACACAGATACGCAGTATTTT
>TRBJ2-3|.|TRBD2|TRBV7-8
CASSPTGAGGFGDTQYF
TGTGCCAGCAGCCCGACTGGAGCGGGAGGATTCGGGGATACGCAGTATTTT
>TRBJ1-2|.|.|TRBV9
CASSVEGYGYTF
TGTGCCAGCAGCGTAGAAGGTTATGGCTACACCTTC
>TRBJ1-3|.|.|TRBV2
CASSDLRNTIYF
TGTGCCAGCAGTGACCTGAGAAACACCATATATTTT
>TRBJ1-3|once|TRBD1|TRBV5-7
CASSLAGTGMDTIYF
TGTGCCAGCAGCCTGGCGGGGACAGGGATGGACACCATATATTTT
>TRBJ2-7|.|.|TRBV2
CASKRTGTYEQYF
TGTGCCAGCAAGAGGACTGGTACCTACGAGCAGTACTTC
>TRBJ1-2|.|.|TRBV5-1
CASSLAATSWGRSNYGYTF
TGCGCCAGCAGCTTGGCCGCTACTTCGTGGGGCCGTTCTAACTATGGCTACACCTTC